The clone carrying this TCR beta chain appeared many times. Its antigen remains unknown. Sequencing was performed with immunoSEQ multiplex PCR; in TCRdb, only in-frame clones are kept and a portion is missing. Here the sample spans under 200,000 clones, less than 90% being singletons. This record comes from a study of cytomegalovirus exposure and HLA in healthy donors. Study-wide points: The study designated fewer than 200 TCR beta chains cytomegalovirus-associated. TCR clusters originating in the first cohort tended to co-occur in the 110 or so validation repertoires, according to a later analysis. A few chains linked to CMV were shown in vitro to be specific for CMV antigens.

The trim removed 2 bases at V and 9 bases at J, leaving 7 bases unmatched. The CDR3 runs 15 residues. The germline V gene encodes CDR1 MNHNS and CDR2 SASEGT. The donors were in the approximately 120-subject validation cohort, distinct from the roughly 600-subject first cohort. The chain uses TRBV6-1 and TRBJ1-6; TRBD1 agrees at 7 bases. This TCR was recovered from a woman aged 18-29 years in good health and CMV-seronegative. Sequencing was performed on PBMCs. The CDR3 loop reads CASSEHAGGSSPLHF. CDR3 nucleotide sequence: TGTGCCAGCAGTGAACACGCAGGGGGTAGTTCACCCCTCCACTTT.